Below, one T cell receptor beta chain is given with its context. Its antigen is undetermined. The entry originates in a study of cytomegalovirus exposure and HLA in healthy donors. PCR employed 60 Vbeta and 13 Jbeta primers. Only in-frame clones appear in the TCRdb table, and some are missing; sequencing was by immunoSEQ multiplex PCR. The profile shows 150,000 to 200,000 clones, 77% of them singletons. V was pared by 4 bases and J by 0 bases, with 7 bases between. CDR1 and CDR2 from the germline V gene are SGHRS and YFSETQ. The CDR3 consists of 13 residues. Study-wide points: Across all donors, roughly uniform sequencing depth was an assumption of the presence/absence analyses.

Sequencing input: PBMCs. The chain couples TRBV5-1 to TRBJ1-1, with D uncertain. This clonotype was sampled from a male donor in good health and CMV-seropositive. The chain's CDR3 is CASSTVMNTEAFF. The CDR3 DNA is TGCGCCAGCAGCACTGTTATGAACACTGAAGCTTTCTTT.